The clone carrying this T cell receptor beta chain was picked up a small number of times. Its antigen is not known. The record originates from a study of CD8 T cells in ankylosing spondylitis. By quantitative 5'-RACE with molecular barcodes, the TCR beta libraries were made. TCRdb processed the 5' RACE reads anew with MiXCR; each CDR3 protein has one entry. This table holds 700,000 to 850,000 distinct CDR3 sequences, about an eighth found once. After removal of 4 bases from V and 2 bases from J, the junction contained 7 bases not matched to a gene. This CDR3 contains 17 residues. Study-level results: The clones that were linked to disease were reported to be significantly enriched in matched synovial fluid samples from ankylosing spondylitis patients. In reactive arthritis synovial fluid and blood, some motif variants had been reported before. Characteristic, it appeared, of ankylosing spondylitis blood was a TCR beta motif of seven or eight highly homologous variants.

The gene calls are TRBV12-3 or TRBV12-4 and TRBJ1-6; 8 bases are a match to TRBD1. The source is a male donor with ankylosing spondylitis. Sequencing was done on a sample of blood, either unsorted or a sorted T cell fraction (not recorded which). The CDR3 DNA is TGTGCCAGCAGTTCCGACAGGGGTAGGACCTATAATTCACCCCTCCACTTT. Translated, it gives CASSSDRGRTYNSPLHF.